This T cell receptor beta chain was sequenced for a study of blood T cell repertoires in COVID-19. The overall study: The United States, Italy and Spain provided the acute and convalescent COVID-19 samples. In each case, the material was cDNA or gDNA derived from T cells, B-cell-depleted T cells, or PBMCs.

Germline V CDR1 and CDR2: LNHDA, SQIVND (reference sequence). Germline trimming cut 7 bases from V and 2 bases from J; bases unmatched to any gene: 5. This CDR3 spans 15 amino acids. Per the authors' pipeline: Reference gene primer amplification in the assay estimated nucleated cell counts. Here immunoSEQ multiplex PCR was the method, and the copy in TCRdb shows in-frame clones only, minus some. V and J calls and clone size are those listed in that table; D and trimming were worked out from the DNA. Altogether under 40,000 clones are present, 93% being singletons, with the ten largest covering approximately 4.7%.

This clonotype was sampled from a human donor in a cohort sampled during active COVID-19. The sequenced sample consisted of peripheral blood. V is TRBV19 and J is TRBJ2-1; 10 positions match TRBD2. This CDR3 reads CASTSGSTAYNEQFF. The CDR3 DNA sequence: TGTGCCAGTACTAGCGGGAGTACAGCCTACAATGAGCAGTTCTTC.